What follows is one T cell receptor beta chain and its context. The data belong to a study of blood T cell repertoires in COVID-19. The CDR3 consists of 15 residues. The J segment lost 1 base and the V segment lost 4 bases, leaving 6 bases of the junction unmatched. The germline V gene has CDR1 SEHNR and CDR2 FQNEAQ (reference sequence). Generated by immunoSEQ multiplex PCR, the TCRdb table keeps only in-frame clones and is missing some. The sample lists over 130,000 clones; around 90% were seen once. The genes are TRBV7-9 and TRBJ2-5, with TRBD2 matching 7 bases. The clonotype was recovered from a human donor with COVID-19, enrolled during active disease. The donor label of this sample is uncertain. The sequenced sample was peripheral blood. The CDR3 DNA follows: TGTGCCAGCAGCTCAAATAGCGGGTTCCAAGAGACCCAGTACTTC. Encoded protein: CASSSNSGFQETQYF. The whole variable domain, filled in from reference TRBV7-9 and TRBJ2-5, reads DTGVSQNPRHKITKRGQNVTFRCDPISEHNRLYWYRQTLGQGPEFLTYFQNEAQLEKSRLLSDRFSAERPKGSFSTLEIQRTEQGDSAMYLCASSSNSGFQETQYFGPGTRLLVL.